This passage covers 31 T cell receptor beta chains from one sample sequenced in a study of cytomegalovirus exposure and HLA in healthy donors. PCR amplification relied on 60 Vbeta primers (plus 13 Jbeta primers). The assay was immunoSEQ multiplex PCR, and TCRdb's table has in-frame clones only and misses some. The sample holds some 140,000 clones, around 63% seen once. Sequenced material: PBMCs. The source of these receptors is a human donor in good health.

V is TRBV4-3 and J is TRBJ1-2, with D hard to call. Trimming took off 0 bases at V and 2 bases at J, with 13 bases between the two ends. Germline lookup yields CDR1 LGHNA and CDR2 YSLEER. The CDR3 runs to 16 residues. CDR3 sequence (DNA): TGCGCCAGCAGCCAAGATTACCCCGGACTGAACTATGGCTACACCTTC. Residues: CASSQDYPGLNYGYTF.

This chain connects TRBV28 to TRBJ1-6, with a weak D call TRBD1 (5 bases). Trimming removed 3 bases at V and 8 bases at J, with 8 bases between. The V gene's germline CDR1 is MDHEN and CDR2 SYDVKM. CDR3 length: 13 residues. CDR3 sequence reads: CASSFGGDSPLHF. The CDR3 DNA reads as TGTGCCAGCAGTTTCGGGGGGGATTCACCCCTCCACTTT. Full variable domain (rest looked up from reference TRBV28 and TRBJ1-6): DVKVTQSSRYLVKRTGEKVFLECVQDMDHENMFWYRQDPGLGLRLIYFSYDVKMKEKGDIPEGYSVSREKKERFSLILESASTNQTSMYLCASSFGGDSPLHFGNGTRLTVT.

This rearrangement joins TRBV2 to TRBJ2-5; the D gene is possibly TRBD2 (5 bases). V was cut by 6 bases and J by 2 bases, with 13 bases left in between. Germline CDR1 is SNHLY and CDR2 is FYNNEI. CDR3 length: 14 amino acids. CDR3 sequence reads: CASSYIGDQETQYF. DNA for the CDR3: TGTGCCAGCAGCTATATCGGGGATCAAGAGACCCAGTACTTC.

This clone was found a few times. The chain carries TRBV5-4 and TRBJ1-4; D is unclear. Germline values: CDR1 SGHNT, CDR2 YYREEE (reference sequence). The CDR3 is 16 residues long. V lost 2 bases and J lost 0, with 11 bases in between. The CDR3 loop reads CASSLSGSATNEKLFF. The DNA for the CDR3 is TGTGCCAGCAGCTTATCTGGGAGTGCAACTAATGAAAAACTGTTTTTT.

This clone was seen a single time. The chain combines TRBV10-1 with TRBJ2-3, with D hard to call. This CDR3 contains 14 residues. The germline CDR1 and CDR2 sequences are WNHNN and SYGVQD (reference sequence). The V end lost 2 bases, the J end lost 4 bases, and 10 bases lay between the germline ends. CDR3 protein: CASSEAGSADTQYF. The CDR3, as DNA: TGCGCCAGCAGTGAGGCTGGTTCGGCAGATACGCAGTATTTT.

In its sample, this clone was seen a few times. The genes are TRBV2 and TRBJ1-3, with 7 nucleotides matching TRBD1. This CDR3 is built from 14 residues. Per the germline V gene, CDR1 is SNHLY and CDR2 is FYNNEI. With 6 bases clipped from V and 2 bases from J, the junction kept 4 bases outside the gene matches. The CDR3: CASRTQGAGNTIYF. CDR3 nucleotides: TGTGCCAGCAGAACCCAGGGGGCTGGAAACACCATATATTTT.

There are a few counts of this clone. CDR3 in DNA: TGTGCCAGCAGCGCGGGGGACGACGGGGGCAATGAAAAACTGTTTTTT. Translated: CASSAGDDGGNEKLFF. The J gene is TRBJ1-4, the V gene TRBV5-4; maybe TRBD1 (6 bases). Trimming took off 4 bases at V and 5 bases at J, with 18 bases between the two ends. This CDR3 has 16 amino acids. Germline V gives CDR1 SGHNT, CDR2 YYREEE (reference sequence). The full variable domain, its missing parts supplied by reference TRBV5-4 and TRBJ1-4, is ETGVTQSPTHLIKTRGQQVTLRCSSQSGHNTVSWYQQALGQGPQFIFQYYREEENGRGNFPPRFSGLQFPNYSSELNVNALELDDSALYLCASSAGDDGGNEKLFFGSGTQLSVL.

V is TRBV4-2 and J is TRBJ2-7; maybe TRBD2 (6 bases). This CDR3 is built from 14 residues. The ends were cut back, 0 bases at V and 12 bases at J, with 18 bases in the middle. CDR1 and CDR2 (germline): LGHNA, YNFKEQ. The CDR3 region is CASSQDGSGGSTYF. The DNA for the CDR3 is TGTGCCAGCAGCCAAGATGGCTCTGGGGGGTCTACGTACTTC.

The V and J genes are TRBV5-4 and TRBJ1-1; a possible D gene is TRBD1 (6 bases). The CDR3 is 14 amino acids. Trimming removed 0 bases at V and 4 bases at J, with 10 bases between. Per the germline V gene, CDR1 is SGHNT and CDR2 is YYREEE (reference sequence). DNA of the CDR3: TGTGCCAGCAGCTTGGTGGGCAGGGGCACTGAAGCTTTCTTT. This translates into CASSLVGRGTEAFF. The full variable domain, its missing parts supplied by reference TRBV5-4 and TRBJ1-1, is ETGVTQSPTHLIKTRGQQVTLRCSSQSGHNTVSWYQQALGQGPQFIFQYYREEENGRGNFPPRFSGLQFPNYSSELNVNALELDDSALYLCASSLVGRGTEAFFGQGTRLTVV.

This chain connects TRBV28 to TRBJ1-1; the D gene is possibly TRBD1 (5 bases). Trimming removed 6 bases from V and 5 bases from J, with 13 bases in between. Germline V gene data show CDR1 as MDHEN and CDR2 as SYDVKM. CDR3 size: 13 residues. CDR3 sequence reads: CASSPPRGTEAFF. CDR3 coding DNA: TGTGCCAGCAGCCCCCCTAGGGGAACTGAAGCTTTCTTT.

This chain connects TRBV19 to TRBJ2-1; the match to TRBD2 covers 11 bases. V lost 8 bases and J lost 8; bases outside the gene matches: 5. This CDR3 comprises 13 residues. Per germline, CDR1 LNHDA and CDR2 SQIVND (reference sequence). CDR3 sequence reads: CASRLAGLDEQFF. CDR3 in DNA: TGTGCCAGTCGACTAGCGGGACTCGATGAGCAGTTCTTC. The full variable domain, completed using reference TRBV19 and TRBJ2-1, is DGGITQSPKYLFRKEGQNVTLSCEQNLNHDAMYWYRQDPGQGLRLIYYSQIVNDFQKGDIAEGYSVSREKKESFPLTVTSAQKNPTAFYLCASRLAGLDEQFFGPGTRLTVL.

J is TRBJ2-2 and V is TRBV6-6; D is ambiguous. Looked up from germline, CDR1 is MNHNY and CDR2 is SVGAGI (reference sequence). The V gene lost 0 bases and the J gene lost 6 bases, with 8 bases spanning the gap. The CDR3 extends over 14 amino acids. The CDR3 spells CASSYSSSPGELFF. CDR3 coding DNA: TGTGCCAGCAGTTACTCGAGTAGCCCCGGGGAGCTGTTTTTT.

This chain connects TRBV5-1 to TRBJ2-5, with 10 bases identical to TRBD1. Germline trimming cut 3 bases from V and 2 bases from J; bases unmatched to any gene: 4. CDR1 is SGHRS, CDR2 YFSETQ, per germline. The CDR3 extends over 15 amino acids. CDR3 sequence: CASSWGGQGQETQYF. In DNA form, the CDR3 reads TGCGCCAGCAGCTGGGGGGGACAGGGGCAAGAGACCCAGTACTTC.

The chain has TRBV7-3 and TRBJ2-3; TRBD2 might be the D (5 bases). Deletions cut 2 bases from V and 2 bases from J, with 11 bases between. The CDR3 sequence is 15 residues long. Germline V gives CDR1 SGHTA, CDR2 FQGTGA. CDR3 nucleotide sequence: TGTGCCAGCAGCTTAGTCGGGAATCCCACAGATACGCAGTATTTT. This sequence encodes CASSLVGNPTDTQYF.

V is TRBV29-1 and J is TRBJ1-3; 8 positions match TRBD1. The CDR3 has 13 residues. The V gene end was trimmed by 7 bases and the J gene end by 4 bases; junction bases not matched to a gene: 6. In germline, CDR1 is SQVTM, CDR2 ANQGSEA. The CDR3 sequence is CSAQGAWGNTIYF. The DNA of the CDR3 is TGCAGCGCCCAGGGGGCATGGGGAAACACCATATATTTT.

The chain links TRBV5-1 to TRBJ1-2; D call uncertain. The CDR3 is 15 residues long. Germline V gene data show CDR1 as SGHRS and CDR2 as YFSETQ. Trimming cost V 3 bases and J 4 bases, with 16 bases left between them. The CDR3 coding sequence is TGCGCCAGCAGCTCCCCGGAGGCGGGAGGCTATGGCTACACCTTC. Residues: CASSSPEAGGYGYTF.

This clone was seen a handful of times. The chain recombines TRBV21-1 with TRBJ2-6; the D call in the table, TRBD1, was not verified against the DNA. TRBV21-1 is reported as a pseudogene. The CDR3 contains 19 residues. CDR3 in DNA: TGTGCCAGCAGCTTAGCCCGGGACAGTAAAAGCTCTGGGGCCAACGTCCTGACTTTC. It specifies CASSLARDSKSSGANVLTF.

The gene calls are TRBV7-3 and TRBJ2-1; no clear D gene. The germline CDR1 and CDR2 sequences are SGHTA and FQGTGA. V was cut by 5 bases and J by 10 bases, with 15 bases left in between. The CDR3 runs 13 residues. CDR3 DNA: TGTGCCAGCAGCCCTCACCCCTCCCGGGAGCAGTTCTTC. Amino acids: CASSPHPSREQFF.

This clone appeared a few times. V and J are TRBV15 and TRBJ2-5, with D possibly matching TRBD2 (5 bases). Trimming pared 2 bases from V and 2 bases from J, leaving 9 bases between. The germline V gene has CDR1 LNHNV and CDR2 YYDKDF (reference sequence). The CDR3 has 14 amino acids. The CDR3 DNA reads as TGTGCCACCAGCAGACCGGGGAATCAAGAGACCCAGTACTTC. Translated, it gives CATSRPGNQETQYF.

This chain links TRBV2 with TRBJ1-5, with D tentatively TRBD1 (6 bases). The CDR3 consists of 17 residues. CDR1 is SNHLY and CDR2 is FYNNEI in the germline V gene. V gave up 2 bases and J gave up 0 bases, with 14 bases separating them. CDR3 coding DNA: TGTGCCAGCAGTGAAAGGGGGGGAACATATAGCAATCAGCCCCAGCATTTT. Its translation: CASSERGGTYSNQPQHF.

The chain combines TRBV4-2 with TRBJ2-7, with TRBD2 matching 9 bases. Germline V gives CDR1 LGHNA, CDR2 YNFKEQ. The CDR3 totals 16 residues. The V and J ends lost 0 bases and 2 bases, in that order; junction bases with no gene match: 5. The CDR3 sequence is CASSQDIAGGTYEQYF. The CDR3 DNA reads TGTGCCAGCAGCCAAGATATTGCGGGAGGGACCTACGAGCAGTACTTC.

The chain uses TRBV29-1 and TRBJ2-7; unclear D gene. The V end was cut by 8 bases, the J end by 0 bases, with 5 bases between. Looked up from germline, CDR1 is SQVTM and CDR2 is ANQGSEA. The CDR3 is 10 residues long. The CDR3 DNA is TGCAGCCGGAGCTCCTACGAGCAGTACTTC. This translates into CSRSSYEQYF.

This chain joins TRBV18 and TRBJ2-7; 8 bases line up with TRBD1. From germline, CDR1 is KGHSH and CDR2 LQKENI. CDR3 length: 14 amino acids. V gave up 2 bases and J gave up 1 base; unmatched junction bases: 1. CDR3 region: CASSPGQGSYEQYF. The DNA for the CDR3 is TGTGCCAGCTCACCAGGACAGGGTTCCTACGAGCAGTACTTC.

The V and J genes are TRBV1 and TRBJ2-1; TRBD2, the table's D call, lacks a check against the DNA. TRBV1 is a pseudogene segment. This CDR3 comprises 19 residues. The DNA for the CDR3 is TGCACCAGCAGCCAATATTGGGGCGGGAGGGTACCAGATTACAATGAGCAGTTCTTC. Protein product: CTSSQYWGGRVPDYNEQFF.

The genes are TRBV9 and TRBJ2-2, with 10 bases identical to TRBD2. The CDR3 is made up of 15 amino acids. Per the germline V gene, CDR1 is SGDLS and CDR2 is YYNGEE. V was clipped by 1 base and J by 7 bases; unmatched bases: 4. The CDR3 loop reads CASSVSSGSGGELFF. Here the CDR3 DNA reads TGTGCCAGCAGCGTATCTAGCGGGAGTGGCGGGGAGCTGTTTTTT.

CDR3 bases: TGTGCCACCAGCAGAGAGGTTCTAGCGGGAGCCGAGCAGTACTTC. It is translated as CATSREVLAGAEQYF. The chain recombines TRBV15 with TRBJ2-7; 10 bases fit TRBD2. The CDR3 totals 15 residues. The V gene end was trimmed by 0 bases and the J gene end by 6 bases; junction bases not matched to a gene: 5. CDR1 LNHNV and CDR2 YYDKDF come from the germline V gene (reference sequence).

This chain connects TRBV5-6 to TRBJ2-7, with 9 bases aligning to TRBD1. Trimming at V came to 0 bases and at J to 4 bases, leaving 11 bases not matched to a gene. Germline CDR1 reads SGHDT; CDR2 reads YYEEEE. The CDR3 spans 17 residues. CDR3 residues: CASSLEVGTGPVYEQYF. In DNA form, the CDR3 reads TGTGCCAGCAGCTTGGAGGTCGGGACAGGGCCTGTTTACGAGCAGTACTTC.

The rearrangement links TRBV28 to TRBJ1-2; 9 nucleotides align to TRBD1. Germline-derived CDR1 and CDR2 are MDHEN and SYDVKM. V shed 9 bases and J 2 bases; nucleotides not matched to a gene: 4. CDR3 length: 13 amino acids. CDR3: CASGDRENYGYTF. The CDR3 DNA reads as TGTGCCAGTGGGGACAGGGAAAACTATGGCTACACCTTC.

For the CDR3, the DNA is TGTGCCAGCAGGGGGACTAGAGGTGAGCAGTTCTTC. Its translation is CASRGTRGEQFF. V usage is TRBV11-2 and J usage is TRBJ2-1, with TRBD2 identical over 8 bases. The CDR3 loop spans 12 amino acids. V lost 6 bases to trimming and J lost 9 bases; unmatched junction nucleotides: 4. The germline gives CDR1 SGHAT, CDR2 FQNNGV.

This rearrangement joins TRBV19 to TRBJ2-3, with D perhaps TRBD2 (6 bases). Trimming took off 8 bases at V and 0 bases at J, with 15 bases between the two ends. This CDR3 is 15 amino acids long. Germline CDR1 reads LNHDA; CDR2 reads SQIVND (reference sequence). The CDR3 region is CASRGMISSTDTQYF. Here the CDR3 DNA reads TGTGCCAGTCGGGGGATGATCTCTAGCACAGATACGCAGTATTTT.

The chain has TRBV5-1 and TRBJ2-5; D might be TRBD1 (6 bases). The J call is uncertain, as TRBJ2-7 better fits the DNA end. The germline V gene has CDR1 SGHRS and CDR2 YFSETQ. The CDR3 length is 14 residues. This CDR3 is CASSYTGIDGEQYF. The CDR3 DNA follows: TGCGCCAGCAGCTACACAGGGATAGATGGCGAGCAGTACTTC.